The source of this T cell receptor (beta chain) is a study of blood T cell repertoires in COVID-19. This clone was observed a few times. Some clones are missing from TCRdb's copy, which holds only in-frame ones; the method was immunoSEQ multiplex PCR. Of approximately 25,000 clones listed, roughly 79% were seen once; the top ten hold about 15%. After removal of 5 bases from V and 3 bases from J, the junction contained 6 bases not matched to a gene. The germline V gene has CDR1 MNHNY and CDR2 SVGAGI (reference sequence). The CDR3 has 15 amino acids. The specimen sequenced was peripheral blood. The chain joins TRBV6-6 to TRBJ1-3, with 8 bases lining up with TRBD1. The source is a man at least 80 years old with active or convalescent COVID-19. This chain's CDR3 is CASSPGGAFGNTIYF. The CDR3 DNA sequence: TGTGCCAGCAGTCCAGGGGGCGCGTTTGGAAACACCATATATTTT.